This T cell receptor (beta chain) was sequenced in a study of T cell responses to AZD1222 COVID-19 vaccine. The study's findings and limits: Repertoires were collected only later (after the peak T cell response had occurred).

Clones were sequenced by immunoSEQ multiplex PCR, and TCRdb holds only the in-frame ones, with some missing. This table has 120,000 or so clones, 80% to 90% appearing once. CDR1 is MNHEY and CDR2 is SVGAGI in the germline V gene. The CDR3 has 14 residues. The V and J ends lost 0 bases and 2 bases respectively, with 7 bases between them. A word on this clone: The antigen remains undetermined. Other nucleotide sequences from this sample produce the same CDR3.

The chain carries TRBV6-5 and TRBJ1-1, with D unclear. This TCR came from an adult in good health. Here the sequenced sample was peripheral blood, taken on day 0 of AZD1222 vaccination. The DNA for the CDR3 is TGTGCCAGCAGTTACTCGAAGGCAAACACTGAAGCTTTCTTT. Its protein product is CASSYSKANTEAFF.